These T cell receptor beta chains were read from a single sample in a study of CD8 T cells in ankylosing spondylitis. A single record per CDR3 protein comes from TCRdb applying MiXCR to the 5' RACE reads. The table shows 35,000 to 40,000 distinct CDR3 sequences, with more than 15% occurring only once. The sequencing sample was made of blood. The receptors come from a male donor with ankylosing spondylitis or in good health (not recorded which). Each CDR3 is given with its conserved first and last residue. A D gene is named only where the DNA matches it firmly. For some rows the clone size is stated as once, few or many, or as a class when expanded; others skip it.

j_call clone_size v_call d_call cdr3_aa cdr3_nt
TRBJ2-2 . TRBV6-5 TRBD2 CASSFLAGGPTGELFF TGTGCCAGCAGTTTCCTAGCGGGGGGTCCCACCGGGGAGCTGTTTTTT
TRBJ2-3 few TRBV7-2 TRBD2 CASSLGLAGGTDTQYF TGTGCCAGCAGCTTAGGGCTAGCGGGAGGCACAGATACGCAGTATTTT
TRBJ2-3 . TRBV6-2/TRBV6-3 TRBD2 CASSPNRLARSSTDTQYF TGTGCCAGCAGCCCAAATCGACTAGCCCGGAGTTCCACAGATACGCAGTATTTT
TRBJ1-1 few TRBV6-6 . CASCIGQPNTEAFF TGTGCCAGCTGTATCGGACAGCCGAACACTGAAGCTTTCTTT
TRBJ2-1 few TRBV29-1 . CSVTGYNEQFF TGCAGCGTGACAGGCTACAATGAGCAGTTCTTC
TRBJ1-5 . TRBV5-1 . CASSPNLGSNQPQHF TGCGCCAGCAGCCCCAATTTGGGGAGCAATCAGCCCCAGCATTTT
TRBJ1-5 few TRBV28 TRBD1 CASSYPGQGDWNQPQHF TGTGCCAGCAGCTATCCGGGACAGGGGGATTGGAATCAGCCCCAGCATTTT
TRBJ2-3 . TRBV29-1 TRBD1 CGVYDRGDSTDTQYF TGCGGCGTCTATGACAGGGGGGATAGCACAGATACGCAGTATTTT
TRBJ2-5 few TRBV29-1 . CSVVRDSGRDQYF TGCAGCGTTGTCCGGGACTCCGGAAGGGACCAGTACTTC
TRBJ2-3 few TRBV12-3/TRBV12-4 TRBD1 CASSLSTGVPDTQYF TGTGCCAGCAGTCTGAGTACAGGGGTACCTGATACGCAGTATTTT
TRBJ2-1 . TRBV27 . CASSSYAGASEQFF TGTGCCAGCAGTTCCTACGCGGGGGCCAGTGAGCAGTTCTTC
TRBJ2-2 . TRBV29-1 TRBD1 CSVLGTGGGTGELFF TGCAGCGTTTTAGGGACAGGGGGCGGAACCGGGGAGCTGTTTTTT
TRBJ2-2 many TRBV24-1 TRBD1 CATRPGQGYTGELFF TGTGCCACCAGACCGGGACAGGGCTACACCGGGGAGCTGTTTTTT
TRBJ2-2 . TRBV12-3/TRBV12-4 . CASSLLTTTGELFF TGTGCCAGCAGTTTACTCACGACCACCGGGGAGCTGTTTTTT
TRBJ1-4 few TRBV7-9 . CASSLSSEKLFF TGTGCCAGCAGCTTATCAAGCGAAAAACTGTTTTTT
TRBJ1-1 few TRBV7-2 . CASSLSLGTEAFF TGTGCCAGCAGCTTAAGTTTGGGCACTGAAGCTTTCTTT
TRBJ2-3 . TRBV29-1 TRBD2 CSVTSSTDTQYF TGCAGCGTGACTAGCAGCACAGATACGCAGTATTTT
TRBJ1-5 few TRBV6-2/TRBV6-3 TRBD1 CASSYPGQGQPQHF TGTGCCAGCAGTTACCCCGGACAGGGACAGCCCCAGCATTTT
TRBJ2-2 . TRBV12-3/TRBV12-4 . CASSLFGDTGELFF TGTGCCAGCAGTTTATTTGGAGACACCGGGGAGCTGTTTTTT
TRBJ2-2 . TRBV4-1 . CASSQEAGAGELFF TGCGCCAGCAGCCAAGAGGCAGGGGCCGGGGAGCTGTTTTTT
TRBJ2-2 . TRBV7-9 . CASSLTMNTGELFF TGTGCCAGCTCTTTGACGATGAACACCGGGGAGCTGTTTTTT
TRBJ1-3 . TRBV28 TRBD1 CASNQGGAGNTIYF TGTGCCAGCAATCAGGGGGGGGCTGGAAACACCATATATTTT
TRBJ1-4 . TRBV5-1 . CASRTEQGLGEKLFF TGCGCCAGCCGAACTGAACAGGGTTTGGGTGAAAAACTGTTTTTT
TRBJ2-7 . TRBV7-9 . CASSLRDWTYEQYF TGTGCCAGCAGCTTACGGGACTGGACCTACGAGCAGTACTTC
TRBJ2-2 . TRBV29-1 . CSVVLYNTGELFF TGCAGCGTTGTCCTCTACAACACCGGGGAGCTGTTTTTT
TRBJ1-2 . TRBV29-1 TRBD1 CSVVTGSGYTF TGCAGCGTGGTGACAGGGTCTGGCTACACCTTC
TRBJ2-1 few TRBV7-2 TRBD2 CASRTSGINEQFF TGTGCCAGCAGGACTAGCGGGATAAATGAGCAGTTCTTC
TRBJ2-5 few TRBV4-1 . CASSPPLGRETQYF TGCGCCAGCAGCCCACCCCTAGGGAGAGAGACCCAGTACTTC
TRBJ2-5 few TRBV28 TRBD2 CASSFSGTQETQYF TGTGCCAGCAGTTTTAGCGGGACCCAAGAGACCCAGTACTTC
TRBJ1-5 . TRBV28 . CASSPLVPNQPQHF TGTGCCAGCAGCCCTCTAGTCCCCAATCAGCCCCAGCATTTT
TRBJ2-6 many TRBV29-1 . CSAAGTGANVLTF TGCAGCGCTGCAGGGACTGGGGCCAACGTCCTGACTTTC
TRBJ2-3 once TRBV18 . CASSSRGTDTQYF TGTGCCAGCTCATCTAGAGGCACAGATACGCAGTATTTT
TRBJ1-1 many TRBV20-1 . CSARGGNTEAFF TGCAGCGCCCGTGGAGGGAACACTGAAGCTTTCTTT
TRBJ1-2 few TRBV3-1 TRBD1 CASSRGGGGYGYTF TGTGCCAGCAGCCGTGGAGGGGGCGGCTATGGCTACACCTTC
TRBJ1-1 . TRBV29-1 TRBD1 CSDQQGRLNTEAFF TGCAGCGACCAACAGGGGAGGTTGAACACTGAAGCTTTCTTT
TRBJ2-3 . TRBV4-1 . CASSQFRTDTQYF TGCGCCAGCAGCCAATTTCGCACAGATACGCAGTATTTT
TRBJ1-1 many TRBV20-1 . CSAKAGTRYEAFF TGCAGTGCTAAAGCCGGGACCCGCTATGAAGCTTTCTTT
TRBJ2-2 . TRBV7-9 TRBD2 CASTARTSLFTGELFF TGTGCCAGCACAGCAAGGACTAGTCTTTTCACCGGGGAGCTGTTTTTT
TRBJ2-4 . TRBV27 . CASSLTHAKNIQYF TGTGCCAGCAGTTTAACCCACGCCAAAAACATTCAGTACTTC
TRBJ2-1 . TRBV6-5 . CASSRDWGREQFF TGTGCCAGCAGCCGGGACTGGGGGCGGGAGCAGTTCTTC
TRBJ2-2 . TRBV6-2/TRBV6-3 . CASLSGSRNTGELFF TGTGCCAGTCTTTCTGGGAGTCGGAACACCGGGGAGCTGTTTTTT
TRBJ2-4 . TRBV18 . CASSRDREGAKNIQYF TGTGCCAGCTCAAGAGACAGGGAGGGAGCCAAAAACATTCAGTACTTC
TRBJ2-5 few TRBV5-1 TRBD1 CASSSGGMRETQYF TGCGCCAGCAGCTCAGGGGGTATGCGAGAGACCCAGTACTTC
TRBJ2-2 many TRBV7-2 . CASSPLPGTGELFF TGTGCCAGCAGCCCCTTACCTGGCACCGGGGAGCTGTTTTTT
TRBJ2-1 many TRBV12-3/TRBV12-4 TRBD2 CASTATSGRYNEQFF TGTGCCAGCACTGCCACTAGCGGTCGCTACAATGAGCAGTTCTTC
TRBJ1-3 many TRBV12-3/TRBV12-4 . CASSSGNVISGNTIYF TGTGCCAGCAGTTCGGGTAATGTTATCTCTGGAAACACCATATATTTT
TRBJ1-1 few TRBV28 . CASSPLGGEAFF TGTGCCAGCAGCCCCCTTGGGGGTGAAGCTTTCTTT
TRBJ2-5 few TRBV5-1 . CASSSVIQETQYF TGCGCCAGCAGCTCGGTCATCCAAGAGACCCAGTACTTC
TRBJ2-1 . TRBV4-2 . CASSQVAGYNEQFF TGTGCCAGCAGCCAAGTAGCTGGATACAATGAGCAGTTCTTC
TRBJ1-1 few TRBV7-9 . CASSARGTEAFF TGTGCCAGCAGCGCAAGAGGAACTGAAGCTTTCTTT
TRBJ2-2 . TRBV4-1 . CASSQDAMVGTGELFF TGCGCCAGCAGCCAAGATGCAATGGTTGGAACCGGGGAGCTGTTTTTT
TRBJ1-4 . TRBV19 TRBD1 CASRRTGATNEKLFF TGTGCCAGTAGGAGGACAGGGGCAACTAATGAAAAACTGTTTTTT
TRBJ1-1 . TRBV6-5 TRBD1 CASRAMGQADTEAFF TGTGCCAGCAGAGCAATGGGACAGGCGGACACTGAAGCTTTCTTT
TRBJ2-1 . TRBV29-1 . CSVGLRIEQFF TGCAGCGTTGGGTTACGGATTGAGCAGTTCTTC
TRBJ2-1 . TRBV21-1 . CASSKISVEWSYNEQFF TGTGCCAGCAGCAAAATCTCTGTAGAGTGGTCCTACAATGAGCAGTTCTTC